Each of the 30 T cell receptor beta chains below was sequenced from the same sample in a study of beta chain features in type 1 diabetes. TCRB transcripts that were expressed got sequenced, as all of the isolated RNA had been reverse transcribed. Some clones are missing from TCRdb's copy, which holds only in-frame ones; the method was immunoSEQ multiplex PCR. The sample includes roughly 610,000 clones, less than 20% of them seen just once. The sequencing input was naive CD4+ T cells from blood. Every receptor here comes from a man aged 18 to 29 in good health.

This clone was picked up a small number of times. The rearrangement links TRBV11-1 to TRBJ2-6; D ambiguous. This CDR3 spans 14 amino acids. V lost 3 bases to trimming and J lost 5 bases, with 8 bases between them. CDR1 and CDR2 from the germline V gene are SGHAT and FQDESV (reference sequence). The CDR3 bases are TGTGCCAGCAGCTTGGGGAATTGGGCCAACGTCCTGACTTTC. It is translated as CASSLGNWANVLTF.

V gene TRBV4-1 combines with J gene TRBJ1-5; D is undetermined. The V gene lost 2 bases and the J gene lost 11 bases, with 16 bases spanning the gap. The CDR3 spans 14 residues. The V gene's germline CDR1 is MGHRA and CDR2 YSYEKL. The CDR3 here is CASSQSRGIRTQHF. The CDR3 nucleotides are TGCGCCAGCAGCCAAAGTCGGGGTATCAGGACCCAGCATTTT.

This CDR3 is CASSFLESRTDTQYF. In DNA, the CDR3 is TGTGCCAGCAGCTTCCTCGAGAGTCGCACAGATACGCAGTATTTT. This chain links TRBV4-2 with TRBJ2-3; D gene uncertain. Germline loops: CDR1 LGHNA, CDR2 YNFKEQ. The CDR3 runs 15 residues. V was shortened by 5 bases and J by 1 base, with 13 bases between the two germline ends.

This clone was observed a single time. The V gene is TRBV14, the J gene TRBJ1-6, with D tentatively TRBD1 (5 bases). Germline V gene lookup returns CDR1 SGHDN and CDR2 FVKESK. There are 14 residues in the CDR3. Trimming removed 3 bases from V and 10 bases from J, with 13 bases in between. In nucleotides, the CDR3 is TGTGCCAGCAGCCATAACCCCAGGGCATCACCCCTCCACTTT. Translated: CASSHNPRASPLHF.

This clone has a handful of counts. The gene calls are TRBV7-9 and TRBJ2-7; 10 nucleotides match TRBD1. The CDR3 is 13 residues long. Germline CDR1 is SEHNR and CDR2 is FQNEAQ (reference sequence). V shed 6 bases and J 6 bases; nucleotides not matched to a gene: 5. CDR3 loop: CASRRQGAGEQYF. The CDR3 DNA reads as TGTGCCAGCAGACGACAGGGGGCGGGCGAGCAGTACTTC.

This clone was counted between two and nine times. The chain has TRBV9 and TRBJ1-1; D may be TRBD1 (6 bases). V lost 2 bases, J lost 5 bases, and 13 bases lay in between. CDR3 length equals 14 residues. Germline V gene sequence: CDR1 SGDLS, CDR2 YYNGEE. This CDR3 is CASSVSGVGTEAFF. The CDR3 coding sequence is TGTGCCAGCAGCGTTTCAGGGGTGGGTACTGAAGCTTTCTTT.

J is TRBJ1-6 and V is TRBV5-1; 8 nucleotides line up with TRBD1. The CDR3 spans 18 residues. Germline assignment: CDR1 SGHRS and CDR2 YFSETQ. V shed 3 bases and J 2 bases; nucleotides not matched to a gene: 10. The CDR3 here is CASSSPTGAIPYNSPLHF. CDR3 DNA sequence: TGCGCCAGCAGCTCACCGACAGGGGCGATCCCCTATAATTCACCCCTCCACTTT.

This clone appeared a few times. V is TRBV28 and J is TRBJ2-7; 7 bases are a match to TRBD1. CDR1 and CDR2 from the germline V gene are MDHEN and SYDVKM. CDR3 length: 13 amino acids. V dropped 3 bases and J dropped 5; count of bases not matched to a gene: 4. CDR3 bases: TGTGCCAGCAGTTTGGAAAGGGGGCACGAGCAGTACTTC. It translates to CASSLERGHEQYF.

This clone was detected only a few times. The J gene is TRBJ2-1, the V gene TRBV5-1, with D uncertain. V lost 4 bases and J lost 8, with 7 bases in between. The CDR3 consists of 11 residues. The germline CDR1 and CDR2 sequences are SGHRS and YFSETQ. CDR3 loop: CASSAGHEQFF. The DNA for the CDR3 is TGCGCCAGCAGCGCAGGACATGAGCAGTTCTTC. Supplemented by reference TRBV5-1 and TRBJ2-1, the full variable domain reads KAGVTQTPRYLIKTRGQQVTLSCSPISGHRSVSWYQQTPGQGLQFLFEYFSETQRNKGNFPGRFSGRQFSNSRSEMNVSTLELGDSALYLCASSAGHEQFFGPGTRLTVL.

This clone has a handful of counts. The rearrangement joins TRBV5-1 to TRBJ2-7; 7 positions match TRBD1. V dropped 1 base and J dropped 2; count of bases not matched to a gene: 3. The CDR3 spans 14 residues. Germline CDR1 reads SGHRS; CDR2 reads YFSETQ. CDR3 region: CASSLRDSAYEQYF. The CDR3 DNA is TGCGCCAGCAGCTTGAGGGACAGCGCCTACGAGCAGTACTTC.

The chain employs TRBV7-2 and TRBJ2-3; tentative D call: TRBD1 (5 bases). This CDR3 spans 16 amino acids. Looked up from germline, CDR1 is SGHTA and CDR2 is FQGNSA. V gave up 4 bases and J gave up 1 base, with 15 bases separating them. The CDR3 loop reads CASSSTQGIGTDTQYF. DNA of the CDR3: TGTGCCAGCAGCTCTACCCAGGGTATAGGCACAGATACGCAGTATTTT.

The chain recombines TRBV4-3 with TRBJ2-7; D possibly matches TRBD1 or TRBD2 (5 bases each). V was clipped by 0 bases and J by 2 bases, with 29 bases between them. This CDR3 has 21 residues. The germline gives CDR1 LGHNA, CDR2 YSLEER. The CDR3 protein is CASSQEPQAPWSRGSPYEQYF. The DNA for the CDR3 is TGCGCCAGCAGCCAAGAACCCCAAGCGCCCTGGTCGAGGGGATCGCCCTACGAGCAGTACTTC.

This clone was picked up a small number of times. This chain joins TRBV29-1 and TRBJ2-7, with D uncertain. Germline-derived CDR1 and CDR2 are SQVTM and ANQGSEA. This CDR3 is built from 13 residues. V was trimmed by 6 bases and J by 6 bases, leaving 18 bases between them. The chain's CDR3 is CSVGFGPISEQYF. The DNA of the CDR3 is TGCAGCGTGGGGTTCGGCCCCATTTCCGAGCAGTACTTC.

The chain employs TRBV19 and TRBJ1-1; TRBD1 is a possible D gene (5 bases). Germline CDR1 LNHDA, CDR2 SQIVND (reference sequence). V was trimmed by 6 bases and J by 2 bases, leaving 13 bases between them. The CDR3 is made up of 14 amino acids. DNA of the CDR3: TGTGCCAGTAGGGCCCTAGACAGAAACACTGAAGCTTTCTTT. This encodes CASRALDRNTEAFF.

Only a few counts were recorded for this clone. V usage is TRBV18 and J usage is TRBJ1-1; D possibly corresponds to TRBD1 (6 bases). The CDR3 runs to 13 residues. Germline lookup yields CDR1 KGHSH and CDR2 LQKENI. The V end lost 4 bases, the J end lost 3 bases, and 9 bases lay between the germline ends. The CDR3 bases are TGTGCCAGCTCACGGCAGGGGTACACTGAAGCTTTCTTT. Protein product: CASSRQGYTEAFF.

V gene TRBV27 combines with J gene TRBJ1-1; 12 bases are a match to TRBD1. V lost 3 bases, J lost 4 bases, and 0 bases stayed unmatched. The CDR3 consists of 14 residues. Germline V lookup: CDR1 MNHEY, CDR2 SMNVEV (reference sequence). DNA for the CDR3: TGTGCCAGCAGTTTGGGACAGGGGGCCACTGAAGCTTTCTTT. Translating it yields CASSLGQGATEAFF.

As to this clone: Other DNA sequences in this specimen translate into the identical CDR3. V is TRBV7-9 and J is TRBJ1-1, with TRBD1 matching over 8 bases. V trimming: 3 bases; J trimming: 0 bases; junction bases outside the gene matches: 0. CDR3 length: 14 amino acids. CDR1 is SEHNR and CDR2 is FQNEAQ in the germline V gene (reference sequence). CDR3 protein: CASSLDRVNTEAFF. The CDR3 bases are TGTGCCAGCAGCTTGGACAGGGTGAACACTGAAGCTTTCTTT.

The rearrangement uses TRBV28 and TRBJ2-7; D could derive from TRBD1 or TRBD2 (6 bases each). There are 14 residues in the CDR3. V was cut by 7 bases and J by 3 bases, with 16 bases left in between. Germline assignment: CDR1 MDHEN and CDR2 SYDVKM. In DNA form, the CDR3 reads TGTGCCAGCATAAGAGGGGGGAACCTCTACGAGCAGTACTTC. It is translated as CASIRGGNLYEQYF.

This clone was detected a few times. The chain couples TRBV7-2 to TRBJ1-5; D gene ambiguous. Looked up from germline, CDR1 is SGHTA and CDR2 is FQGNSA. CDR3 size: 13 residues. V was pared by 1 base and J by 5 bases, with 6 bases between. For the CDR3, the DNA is TGTGCCAGCAGCTTAGGATTCGATCAGCCCCAGCATTTT. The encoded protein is CASSLGFDQPQHF.

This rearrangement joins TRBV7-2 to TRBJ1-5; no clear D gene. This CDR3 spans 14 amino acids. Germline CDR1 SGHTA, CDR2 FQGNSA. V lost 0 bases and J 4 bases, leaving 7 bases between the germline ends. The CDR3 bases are TGTGCCAGCAGCTTAGCAACAGTGAATCAGCCCCAGCATTTT. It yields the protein CASSLATVNQPQHF.

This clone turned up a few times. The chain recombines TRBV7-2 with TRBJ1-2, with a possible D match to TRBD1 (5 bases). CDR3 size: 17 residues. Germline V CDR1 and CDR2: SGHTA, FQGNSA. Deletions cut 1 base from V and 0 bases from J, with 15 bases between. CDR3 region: CASSLVKQVLANYGYTF. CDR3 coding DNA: TGTGCCAGCAGCTTAGTAAAACAGGTTCTAGCTAACTATGGCTACACCTTC.

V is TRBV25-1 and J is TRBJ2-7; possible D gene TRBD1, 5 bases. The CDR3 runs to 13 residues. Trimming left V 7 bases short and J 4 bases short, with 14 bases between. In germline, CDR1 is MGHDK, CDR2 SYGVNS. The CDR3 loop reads CASNSRVGYEQYF. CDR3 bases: TGTGCCAGCAATTCCAGGGTCGGATACGAGCAGTACTTC.

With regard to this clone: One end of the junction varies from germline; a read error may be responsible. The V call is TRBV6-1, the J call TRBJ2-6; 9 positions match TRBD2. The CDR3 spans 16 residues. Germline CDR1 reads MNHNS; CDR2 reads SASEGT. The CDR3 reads CAISAAGGPGANVLTF. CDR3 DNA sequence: TGTGCCATCAGTGCCGCGGGAGGGCCTGGGGCCAACGTCCTGACTTTC.

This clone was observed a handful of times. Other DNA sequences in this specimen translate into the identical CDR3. The DNA of the CDR3 is TGTGCCAGCAGCTTAACAGGGACAGGGGGCTACGAGCAGTACTTC. It is translated as CASSLTGTGGYEQYF. This rearrangement joins TRBV7-3 to TRBJ2-7; 11 bases match TRBD1. V gave up 0 bases and J gave up 3 bases; unmatched junction bases: 1. This CDR3 is 15 amino acids long. The germline gives CDR1 SGHTA, CDR2 FQGTGA.

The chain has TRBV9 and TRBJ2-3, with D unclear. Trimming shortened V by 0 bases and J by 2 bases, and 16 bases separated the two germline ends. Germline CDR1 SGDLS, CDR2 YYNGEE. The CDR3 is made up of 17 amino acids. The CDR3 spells CASSVVPTHPNTDTQYF. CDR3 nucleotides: TGTGCCAGCAGCGTAGTGCCGACCCACCCCAACACAGATACGCAGTATTTT.

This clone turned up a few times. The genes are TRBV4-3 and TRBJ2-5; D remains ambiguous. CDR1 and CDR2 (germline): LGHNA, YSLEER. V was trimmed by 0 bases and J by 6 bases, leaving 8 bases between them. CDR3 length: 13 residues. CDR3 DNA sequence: TGCGCCAGCAGCCAAGAGGGATGGAAGACCCAGTACTTC. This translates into CASSQEGWKTQYF.

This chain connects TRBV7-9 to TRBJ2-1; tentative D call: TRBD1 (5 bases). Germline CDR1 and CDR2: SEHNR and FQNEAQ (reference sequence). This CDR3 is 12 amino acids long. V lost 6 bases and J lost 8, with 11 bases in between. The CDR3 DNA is TGTGCCAGCAGAATAGGGGCTTATGAGCAGTTCTTC. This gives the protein CASRIGAYEQFF.

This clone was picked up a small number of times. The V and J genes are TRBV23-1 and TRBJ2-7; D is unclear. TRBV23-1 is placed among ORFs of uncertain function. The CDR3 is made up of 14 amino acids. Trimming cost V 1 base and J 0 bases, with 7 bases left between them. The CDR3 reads CASSQFNSSYEQYF. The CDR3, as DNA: TGCGCCAGCAGTCAATTCAACAGCTCCTACGAGCAGTACTTC.

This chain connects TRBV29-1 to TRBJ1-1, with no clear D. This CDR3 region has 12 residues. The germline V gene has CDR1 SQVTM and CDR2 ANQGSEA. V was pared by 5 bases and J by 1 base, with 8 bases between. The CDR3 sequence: CSVKRRNTEAFF. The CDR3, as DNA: TGCAGCGTTAAACGGAGGAACACTGAAGCTTTCTTT.

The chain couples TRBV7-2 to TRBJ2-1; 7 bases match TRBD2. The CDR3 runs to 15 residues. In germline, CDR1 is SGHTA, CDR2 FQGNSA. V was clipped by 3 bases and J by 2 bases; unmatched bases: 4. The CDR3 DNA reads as TGTGCCAGCAGCTTCGGGGGGAGTGCCTACAATGAGCAGTTCTTC. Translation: CASSFGGSAYNEQFF.